The clone carrying this T cell receptor beta chain was picked up a small number of times. The antigen is undetermined. TCRdb reprocessed the reads via MiXCR and lists one record per CDR3 protein. Of 450,000 to 550,000 distinct CDR3 sequences listed, roughly 42% were seen once; the top ten hold 43%. This entry comes from a study of T cell repertoires in cytomegalovirus infection. Study background: Recently identified HLA-C-restricted CMV epitopes were used, and well-studied HLA-B-restricted CMV epitopes were used as well. The public TCR beta signatures pointed to both CMV infection and matching HLA type. Whole-study findings and limits: HLA-C-restricted CMV clonotypes gave the most frequent clonotype in two of eight donors. Public TCR beta family frequency separated CMV-and-HLA carriers, including in an independent cohort.

The sequences come from cultured PBMCs, collected from culture after CMV antigen stimulation. This receptor was taken from a human donor in good health (CMV status not recorded). Some clones in this sample may be carry-over from other donors' samples.

CDR3 sequence: CATQLAGGGSYEQYF. CDR3 nucleotides: TGTGCCACCCAACTAGCGGGAGGTGGTTCCTACGAGCAGTACTTC. The chain carries TRBV7-2 and TRBJ2-7; 12 bases are a match to TRBD2. The CDR3 loop spans 15 amino acids. The J segment lost 1 base and the V segment lost 10 bases, leaving 8 bases of the junction unmatched. From germline, CDR1 is SGHTA and CDR2 FQGNSA.